This paragraph covers one T cell receptor (beta chain) sequence. Its antigen is as yet unknown. The entry originates in a study of cytomegalovirus exposure and HLA in healthy donors. With 6 bases removed from V and 6 bases from J, the gap between germline ends came to 11 bases. This CDR3 is 12 amino acids long. Germline CDR1 and CDR2: MNHEY and SVGAGI. With 60 Vbeta and 13 Jbeta primers, the PCR was carried out. Clones were sequenced by immunoSEQ multiplex PCR, and TCRdb holds only the in-frame ones, with some missing. The table lists some 100,000 clones, more than 65% of them singletons. Notes on the study in general: A later analysis showed that HLA-associated TCR beta chains had undergone more clonal expansion than equally common others. For most TCR beta V segments, an earlier analysis put the productive rate at about 87% or about 30% of the time.

The sequence came from a girl aged 2-10 years in good health and CMV-seropositive. The chain combines TRBV6-5 with TRBJ1-2; D unclear. Sample: PBMCs. Written as DNA, the CDR3 is TGTGCCAGCAGCCCCGTAGGAGATGGCTACACCTTC. This encodes CASSPVGDGYTF.